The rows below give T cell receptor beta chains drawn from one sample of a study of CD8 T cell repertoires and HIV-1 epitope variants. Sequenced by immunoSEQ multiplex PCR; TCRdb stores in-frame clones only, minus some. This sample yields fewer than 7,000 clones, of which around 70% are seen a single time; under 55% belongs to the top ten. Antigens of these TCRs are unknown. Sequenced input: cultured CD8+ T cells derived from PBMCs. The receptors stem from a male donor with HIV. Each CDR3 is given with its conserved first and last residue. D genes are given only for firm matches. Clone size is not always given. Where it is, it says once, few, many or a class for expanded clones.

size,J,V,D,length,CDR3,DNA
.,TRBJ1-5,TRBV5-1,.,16,CASSQGDSPNNQPQHF,TGCGCCAGCAGCCAGGGAGACTCTCCCAACAATCAGCCCCAGCATTTT
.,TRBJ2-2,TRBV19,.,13,CASSILGTGELFF,TGTGCCAGTAGTATTCTGGGCACCGGGGAGCTGTTTTTT
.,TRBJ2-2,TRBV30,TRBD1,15,CAWTGTGGNTGELFF,TGTGCCTGGACCGGGACAGGTGGGAACACCGGGGAGCTGTTTTTT
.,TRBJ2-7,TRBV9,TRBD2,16,CASSVGTGGLFYEQYF,TGTGCCAGCAGCGTAGGTACGGGAGGTCTCTTCTACGAGCAGTACTTC
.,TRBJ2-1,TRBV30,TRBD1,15,CAWSPQGAPNNEQFF,TGTGCCTGGAGTCCACAGGGGGCGCCTAACAATGAGCAGTTCTTC
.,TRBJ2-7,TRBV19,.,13,CASSIGRGGEQYF,TGTGCCAGTAGTATAGGCAGGGGTGGCGAGCAGTACTTC
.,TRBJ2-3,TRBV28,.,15,CASSFSSTSTDTQYF,TGTGCCAGCAGTTTTAGTTCCACTAGCACAGATACGCAGTATTTT
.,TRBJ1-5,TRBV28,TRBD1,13,CASRTGANQPQHF,TGTGCCAGCAGGACAGGGGCGAATCAGCCCCAGCATTTT
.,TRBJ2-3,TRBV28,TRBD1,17,CASSFGDRGQDPDTQYF,TGTGCCAGCAGTTTTGGGGACAGGGGGCAAGACCCAGATACGCAGTATTTT
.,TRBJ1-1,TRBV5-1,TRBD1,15,CASSSGQGPDTEAFF,TGCGCCAGCAGCTCCGGACAGGGTCCCGACACTGAAGCTTTCTTT
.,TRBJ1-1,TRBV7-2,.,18,CASSLGGSSIGRATEAFF,TGTGCCAGCAGCTTAGGAGGATCATCAATAGGCAGGGCCACTGAAGCTTTCTTT
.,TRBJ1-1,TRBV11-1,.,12,CASSLGLREAFF,TGTGCCAGCAGCTTAGGTCTCCGTGAAGCTTTCTTT
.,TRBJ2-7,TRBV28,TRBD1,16,CASRPEIGQGPWEQYF,TGTGCCAGCAGACCGGAGATAGGACAGGGTCCATGGGAGCAGTACTTC
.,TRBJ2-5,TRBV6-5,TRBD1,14,CASSNTGGRETQYF,TGTGCCAGCAGTAATACAGGGGGGCGAGAGACCCAGTACTTC
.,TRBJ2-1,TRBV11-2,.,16,CASASRGWENVDEQFF,TGTGCCAGCGCTTCCCGTGGGTGGGAGAACGTGGATGAGCAGTTCTTC
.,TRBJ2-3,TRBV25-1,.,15,CASSDRRGSTDTQYF,TGTGCCAGCAGTGACCGGAGGGGGAGCACAGATACGCAGTATTTT
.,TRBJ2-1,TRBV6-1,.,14,CATSGSSIDNEQFF,TGTGCCACTTCCGGGTCCAGCATTGACAATGAGCAGTTCTTC
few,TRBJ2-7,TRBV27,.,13,CASSLRALYEQYF,TGTGCCAGCAGTTTACGGGCCCTCTACGAGCAGTACTTC
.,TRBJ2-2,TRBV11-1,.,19,CASSLGQGAGMLDTGELFF,TGTGCCAGCAGCCTAGGCCAGGGTGCGGGGATGTTGGACACCGGGGAGCTGTTTTTT
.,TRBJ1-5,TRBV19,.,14,CASSIVQGNQPQHF,TGTGCCAGTAGTATAGTGCAGGGCAATCAGCCCCAGCATTTT
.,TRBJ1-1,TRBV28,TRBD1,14,CASRDLTGVTEAFF,TGTGCCAGCAGGGACCTCACAGGGGTCACTGAAGCTTTCTTT
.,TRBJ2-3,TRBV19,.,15,CASSPRDGSADTQYF,TGTGCCAGTAGCCCTCGGGACGGATCAGCAGATACGCAGTATTTT
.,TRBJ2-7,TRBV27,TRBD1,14,CASSPWDRIDEQYF,TGTGCCAGCAGTCCCTGGGACAGGATTGACGAGCAGTACTTC
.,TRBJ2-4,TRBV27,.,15,CASSFIAGAKNIQYF,TGTGCCAGCAGTTTTATTGCGGGTGCCAAAAACATTCAGTACTTC
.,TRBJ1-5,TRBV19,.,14,CASTIFNGNQPQHF,TGTGCCAGTACTATTTTTAATGGCAATCAGCCCCAGCATTTT
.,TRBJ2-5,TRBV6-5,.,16,CASSSVQALYQETQYF,TGTGCCAGCAGTTCGGTGCAGGCCCTCTACCAAGAGACCCAGTACTTC
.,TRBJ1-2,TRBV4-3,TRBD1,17,CASSPGTVERSHYGYTF,TGCGCCAGCAGCCCCGGGACAGTGGAAAGAAGCCACTATGGCTACACCTTC
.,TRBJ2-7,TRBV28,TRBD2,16,CASSLLLAGGPGEQYF,TGTGCCAGCAGTTTACTTCTAGCGGGGGGGCCCGGGGAGCAGTACTTC
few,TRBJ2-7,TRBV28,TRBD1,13,CASSRDRVNEQYF,TGTGCCAGCAGCCGGGACAGGGTAAACGAGCAGTACTTC
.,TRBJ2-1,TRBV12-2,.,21,CASRPEPRLAGDSPPYNEQFF,TGTGCAAGTCGCCCAGAGCCCAGACTAGCGGGGGATTCCCCTCCTTACAATGAGCAGTTCTTC